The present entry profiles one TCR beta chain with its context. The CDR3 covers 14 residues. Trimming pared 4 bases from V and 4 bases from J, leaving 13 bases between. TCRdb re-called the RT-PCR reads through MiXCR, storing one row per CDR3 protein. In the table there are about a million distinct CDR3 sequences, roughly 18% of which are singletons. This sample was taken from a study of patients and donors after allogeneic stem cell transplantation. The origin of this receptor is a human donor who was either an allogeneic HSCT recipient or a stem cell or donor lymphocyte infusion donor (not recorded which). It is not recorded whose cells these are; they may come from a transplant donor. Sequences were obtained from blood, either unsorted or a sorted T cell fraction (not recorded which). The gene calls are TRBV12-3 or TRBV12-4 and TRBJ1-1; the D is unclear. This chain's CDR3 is CASSYPTGGTEAFF. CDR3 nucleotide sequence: TGTGCCAGCAGTTACCCGACTGGTGGCACTGAAGCTTTCTTT.